One sample yielded the 16 T cell receptor beta chains listed below, sequenced in a study of coeliac disease (dated by TCRdb to between 2021 and 2024). The method was the immunoSEQ multiplex PCR assay. The immuneACCESS repertoire file appears here via TCRdb, limited to in-frame rearrangements. These files lack a portion of the clones; in checked studies, under half of the deficit traces to unresolved V genes, and the cause of the others is not known. The sample records about 2,200 clones, about 67% of which are singletons. Jointly, the top ten make up less than 10% of the sample. Sequencing used lamina propria lymphocytes from the gut. The intended sense of this specimen's cell subset or site label: lamina propria cell (LPC) fraction of small intestinal biopsy. The receptor set was obtained from a woman aged 25 to 39 with active celiac disease.

This chain uses TRBV7-9 with TRBJ2-1; D is unresolved. The CDR3 sequence is 19 residues long. Looked up from germline, CDR1 is SEHNR and CDR2 is FQNEAQ (reference sequence). Trimming left V 0 bases short and J 2 bases short, with 20 bases between. For the CDR3, the DNA is TGTGCCAGCAGCTTAGCGGAGCTAGGTTTAAGACCCCCCTACAATGAGCAGTTCTTC. It specifies CASSLAELGLRPPYNEQFF.

This clone was detected once. The V and J genes are TRBV7-9 and TRBJ1-2, with 7 bases fitting TRBD1. The germline V gene encodes CDR1 SEHNR and CDR2 FQNEAQ (reference sequence). After removal of 5 bases from V and 1 base from J, the junction contained 7 bases not matched to a gene. CDR3 length: 15 amino acids. The CDR3 bases are TGTGCCAGCAGCCCGACCGGGACAGTTAACTATGGCTACACCTTC. Encoded protein: CASSPTGTVNYGYTF.

This chain links TRBV30 with TRBJ1-1; D remains ambiguous. The CDR3 is made up of 13 amino acids. With 3 bases removed from V and 6 bases from J, the gap between germline ends came to 14 bases. Per germline, CDR1 GTSNPN and CDR2 SVGIG (reference sequence). This CDR3 is CAWSRDGRAEAFF. Written as DNA, the CDR3 is TGTGCCTGGAGCCGCGACGGGCGGGCTGAAGCTTTCTTT.

Relative to its sample, this clone is large. J is TRBJ2-1 and V is TRBV27; 7 bases are shared with TRBD2. V lost 5 bases and J lost 6; bases outside the gene matches: 7. The germline V gene encodes CDR1 MNHEY and CDR2 SMNVEV (reference sequence). This CDR3 has 14 residues. The CDR3 DNA follows: TGTGCCAGCAGTATGGGGGGGAATTTCAATGAGCAGTTCTTC. This encodes CASSMGGNFNEQFF.

A few counts support this clone. The rearrangement uses TRBV6-5 and TRBJ1-2; a possible D gene is TRBD1 (5 bases). V lost 10 bases and J lost 0, with 12 bases in between. The CDR3 loop spans 13 amino acids. Germline-derived CDR1 and CDR2 are MNHEY and SVGAGI. This CDR3 is CATTGDPNYGYTF. CDR3 coding DNA: TGTGCCACCACAGGAGATCCTAACTATGGCTACACCTTC.

Details on this clone: A junction boundary mismatches the germline segment, possibly from a read error. The V call is TRBV5-6, the J call TRBJ2-7; the match to TRBD2 covers 14 bases. This CDR3 is built from 14 residues. The germline CDR1 and CDR2 sequences are SGHDT and YYEEEE. CDR3 nucleotide sequence: TGTGCCAGCAGCTGGACTAGCGGGGGGCTCCTAGGGGACTTC. The encoded protein is CASSWTSGGLLGDF.

The chain is built from TRBV7-9 and TRBJ2-1; D is unclear. CDR1 is SEHNR, CDR2 FQNEAQ, per germline (reference sequence). The CDR3 loop spans 11 amino acids. Trimming took off 5 bases at V and 10 bases at J, with 9 bases between the two ends. The CDR3 nucleotides read TGTGCCAGCAGCGACCGGGTCGAGCAGTTCTTC. This sequence encodes CASSDRVEQFF.

In this sample, this clone is large. The chain combines TRBV30 with TRBJ2-1; 10 bases agree with TRBD2. Germline values: CDR1 GTSNPN, CDR2 SVGIG (reference sequence). The CDR3 runs 20 residues. V gave up 0 bases and J gave up 1 base; unmatched junction bases: 15. CDR3 protein: CAWSVRWWLAGVWSYNEQFF. CDR3 bases: TGTGCCTGGAGTGTACGTTGGTGGCTAGCGGGAGTATGGTCCTACAATGAGCAGTTCTTC.

The V and J genes are TRBV30 and TRBJ1-2; 9 nucleotides match TRBD1. V lost 5 bases to trimming and J lost 4 bases; unmatched junction nucleotides: 5. The CDR3 runs 13 residues. Germline V gives CDR1 GTSNPN, CDR2 SVGIG (reference sequence). In DNA, the CDR3 is TGTGCCTGGGAGGAGGGACAGGGCTATGGCTACACCTTC. Amino acids: CAWEEGQGYGYTF.

The chain joins TRBV6-6 to TRBJ1-1, with unresolved D. CDR3 size: 12 residues. The germline gives CDR1 MNHNY, CDR2 SVGAGI (reference sequence). Trimming took 5 bases from V and 1 from J, leaving 5 bases between them. CDR3 in amino acids: CASSLANTEAFF. The CDR3 DNA sequence: TGTGCCAGCAGTCTGGCGAACACTGAAGCTTTCTTT.

This clone is categorized as large. V and J are TRBV21-1 and TRBJ1-1; TRBD1, as called in the table, went unchecked against the DNA. TRBV21-1 counts as a pseudogene. This CDR3 has 14 amino acids. The CDR3 loop reads CASSSGTGRTEAFF. DNA of the CDR3: TGTGCCAGCAGCTCAGGGACAGGGAGAACTGAAGCTTTCTTT.

V usage is TRBV6-5 and J usage is TRBJ1-2; a possible D gene is TRBD1 (5 bases). This CDR3 comprises 14 residues. Trimming shortened V by 2 bases and J by 5 bases, and 12 bases separated the two germline ends. The V gene's germline CDR1 is MNHEY and CDR2 SVGAGI. The CDR3 DNA follows: TGTGCCAGCAGTTACGTGTCGACAGATTATGGCTACACCTTC. Protein product: CASSYVSTDYGYTF.

The chain links TRBV7-6 to TRBJ2-1; D call uncertain. The V gene lost 3 bases and the J gene lost 5 bases, with 14 bases spanning the gap. CDR1 and CDR2 from the germline V gene are SGHVS and FNYEAQ. The length of the CDR3 is 15 residues. As DNA, the CDR3 is TGTGCCAGCAGCTTTATAGAGCAGCTAGACAATGAGCAGTTCTTC. The encoded protein is CASSFIEQLDNEQFF.

In this sample, this clone turned up once. This chain connects TRBV5-6 to TRBJ2-1; 8 bases are a match to TRBD2. Germline V gives CDR1 SGHDT, CDR2 YYEEEE. This CDR3 is built from 16 residues. V lost 3 bases to trimming and J lost 4 bases; unmatched junction nucleotides: 9. The CDR3 DNA is TGTGCCAGCAGCTACGCGGCGGGGGGTTTGTACAATGAGCAGTTCTTC. It encodes CASSYAAGGLYNEQFF.

This chain uses TRBV4-2 with TRBJ2-2; the D is unclear. The germline CDR1 and CDR2 sequences are LGHNA and YNFKEQ. The V end lost 4 bases, the J end lost 8 bases, and 8 bases lay between the germline ends. The CDR3 is made up of 12 amino acids. CDR3 in DNA: TGTGCCAGCAGCCTATTGGAGGGGGAGCTGTTTTTT. This gives the protein CASSLLEGELFF.

The genes are TRBV5-1 and TRBJ2-2; possible D gene TRBD2, 7 bases. Between the trimmed V and J ends, which lost 0 bases and 6 bases, there was a span of 12 bases. CDR1 and CDR2 (germline): SGHRS, YFSETQ. The CDR3 extends over 15 amino acids. This CDR3 reads CASSLAGGPAGELFF. The CDR3 nucleotides are TGCGCCAGCAGCTTGGCGGGGGGCCCCGCCGGGGAGCTGTTTTTT.